This TCR beta chain comes out of a study of CD8 T cells in ankylosing spondylitis. This clonotype came up a few times. What it binds is not known. TCRdb recomputed calls from the 5' RACE reads with MiXCR, one row per CDR3 protein. The sample contains approximately 140,000 distinct CDR3 sequences, about 42% of which appear only once. There are 13 residues in the CDR3. Trimming removed 5 bases at V and 2 bases at J, with 8 bases between. In germline, CDR1 is SGHTA, CDR2 FQGNSA. General observations from the study: Apparently characteristic of ankylosing spondylitis blood was a TCR beta motif (fewer than ten highly homologous variants). Certain motif variants had earlier appeared in reactive arthritis synovial fluid and blood. Peripheral blood samples showed relatively rare disease-linked clones, and these clones were CD8+.

The TCR originated in a male donor with ankylosing spondylitis. The material sequenced was synovial fluid, either unsorted or a sorted T cell fraction (not recorded which). V is TRBV7-2 and J is TRBJ2-3; no clear D gene. The DNA of the CDR3 is TGTGCCAGCAGCCCCCGATTCACAGATACGCAGTATTTT. Its translation: CASSPRFTDTQYF.